The 9 T cell receptor beta chains reported below all come from one sample, sequenced in a study of blood T cells in healthy people across ages (dated by TCRdb to between 2015 and 2017). The method was 5' RACE. Instrument on record: Illumina HiSeq 2500. A second 7 to 11 cycle PCR used a sample-barcoded 5' primer and a J-beta primer mix. TCRdb ran its own pipeline on the public reads, namely fastp trimming at Q25 and MiXCR clone calling, and kept in-frame beta chains. When rows share a CDR3 protein, they turn into one entry using the most common DNA and genes. For this sample there are 650,000 to 800,000 distinct CDR3 sequences; over 40% appear just once. The top ten constitute roughly 13% of the sample. Sequenced sample: blood. The receptors come from a woman older than 75 in good health.

This clonotype has a single count. V is TRBV4-3 and J is TRBJ1-1, with TRBD1 as a possible D gene (5 bases). CDR3 length: 15 amino acids. Germline CDR1 is LGHNA and CDR2 is YSLEER. V was clipped by 1 base and J by 8 bases, with 17 bases between them. CDR3 in DNA: TGCGCCAGCAGCCAAGGGACGAGCGGGGGACGGGAAGCTTTCTTT. This encodes CASSQGTSGGREAFF.

This clonotype was counted only a few times. The rearrangement uses TRBV7-2 and TRBJ1-6; D might be TRBD1 (6 bases). The V end lost 6 bases, the J end lost 9 bases, and 9 bases lay between the germline ends. Germline CDR1 SGHTA, CDR2 FQGNSA. The CDR3 runs 12 residues. For the CDR3, the DNA is TGTGCCAGCAGTTGGGGGGCTTCACCCCTCCACTTT. Residues: CASSWGASPLHF.

This chain joins TRBV27 and TRBJ2-1; 11 bases agree with TRBD1. CDR1 MNHEY and CDR2 SMNVEV come from the germline V gene (reference sequence). V shed 6 bases and J 8 bases; nucleotides not matched to a gene: 12. CDR3 length: 16 residues. The CDR3 nucleotides read TGTGCCAGCAGACCCCCTGGCGGACAGGGGGCACATGAGCAGTTCTTC. Amino acid sequence: CASRPPGGQGAHEQFF.

The chain recombines TRBV18 with TRBJ2-3; TRBD2 might be the D (6 bases). Germline assignment: CDR1 KGHSH and CDR2 LQKENI. This CDR3 region has 16 residues. The ends were cut back, 6 bases at V and 3 bases at J, with 19 bases in the middle. CDR3 sequence (DNA): TGTGCCAGCTCCCTGGACTACGGCCTGGGTACAGATACGCAGTATTTT. The encoded protein is CASSLDYGLGTDTQYF.

This clonotype was picked up one time. V gene TRBV27 combines with J gene TRBJ1-4, with D unclear. V was cut by 7 bases and J by 6 bases, with 15 bases left in between. This CDR3 has 14 amino acids. Germline CDR1 and CDR2: MNHEY and SMNVEV (reference sequence). DNA of the CDR3: TGTGCCAGCACCGAGGGAGGCGCAGATGAAAAACTGTTTTTT. Amino acid sequence: CASTEGGADEKLFF.

At least ten counts were recorded for this clonotype. The CDR3 nucleotides read TGTGCCAGCAGCTTAGCGGGGTGGGGTTCCTACAATGAGCAGTTCTTC. It codes for CASSLAGWGSYNEQFF. The chain uses TRBV11-2 and TRBJ2-1; D might be TRBD2 (5 bases). V lost 1 base to trimming and J lost 1 base, with 11 bases between them. This CDR3 has 16 amino acids. Germline CDR1 SGHAT, CDR2 FQNNGV.

This clonotype came up many times. The chain employs TRBV5-1 and TRBJ2-1, with 7 bases identical to TRBD1. Germline V gene lookup returns CDR1 SGHRS and CDR2 YFSETQ. With V trimmed by 6 bases and J by 5 bases, 8 bases remained unmatched. The length of the CDR3 is 14 residues. The CDR3 loop reads CASTSGTVNNEQFF. In nucleotides, the CDR3 is TGCGCCAGCACCTCCGGGACAGTGAACAATGAGCAGTTCTTC.

There are many counts of this clonotype. The genes are TRBV6-5 and TRBJ1-2; no firm D call. CDR1 and CDR2 from the germline V gene are MNHEY and SVGAGI. The CDR3 totals 14 residues. Trimming removed 2 bases at V and 3 bases at J, with 10 bases between. The CDR3 protein is CASSYAASDYGYTF. CDR3 nucleotides: TGTGCCAGCAGTTACGCGGCCTCAGACTATGGCTACACCTTC.

This chain joins TRBV28 and TRBJ1-4; D uncertain. There are 11 residues in the CDR3. V lost 2 bases, J lost 8 bases, and 3 bases lay in between. CDR1 and CDR2 from the germline V gene are MDHEN and SYDVKM. The CDR3 DNA is TGTGCCAGCAGTTTACAGGAAAAACTGTTTTTT. It is translated as CASSLQEKLFF. The entire variable domain, with the rest obtained from reference TRBV28 and TRBJ1-4, is as follows: DVKVTQSSRYLVKRTGEKVFLECVQDMDHENMFWYRQDPGLGLRLIYFSYDVKMKEKGDIPEGYSVSREKKERFSLILESASTNQTSMYLCASSLQEKLFFGSGTQLSVL.